This T cell receptor (beta chain) is from a study of regulatory T cells in long-lasting Graves disease. Whole-study context: Antithyroid drug exposure in newly diagnosed Graves' patients had lasted under 3 months.

General study findings and limits: Favored usage of TRBV28, TRBJ1-2 and TRBJ2-5 was recorded in persistent disease. The number of shared public clonotypes was higher in persistent patients (about 2,700) than new patients (966).

CDR1 and CDR2 (germline): SNHLY, FYNNEI. The CDR3 runs 15 residues. V gave up 6 bases and J gave up 4 bases; unmatched junction bases: 6. Researchers made TCR beta libraries by using iRepertoire HTBI primers and running Arm-PCR on CDR3 regions. A single record per CDR3 protein comes from TCRdb applying MiXCR to the multiplex PCR reads. This table holds some 220,000 distinct CDR3 sequences, 15% to 20% found once. The sample holds many counts of this clonotype. Its specificity is unknown. Noted time point: newly diagnosed GD, antithyroid drugs for less than 3 months. Researchers made the TCR library from RNA that was extracted from PBMCs. These records were also assigned to another study, of T cells in Graves' hyperthyroidism and ophthalmopathy. That source adds: Prediction of ophthalmopathy progression came a median around 6.1 months pre-onset.

This specimen was peripheral blood mononuclear cells (PBMCs), taken at new diagnosis, from a patient treated with antithyroid drugs. This sequence was found in a woman under 40 with Graves disease. The V gene is TRBV2, the J gene TRBJ2-2; 9 bases line up with TRBD1. In DNA, the CDR3 is TGTGCCAGCAGGGACAACAGGGGGCGCACCGGGGAGCTGTTTTTT. Its translation: CASRDNRGRTGELFF.